This T cell receptor beta chain was obtained from a study of shared clonotypes between healthy human individuals. Naivety among CD8 cells was defined by CD45RO negativity and positive CCR7 selection, thereby excluding terminally differentiated effector memory CD45RA+ cells. Study-level findings and limits: Exclusively blood specimens were collected; tissue repertoires likely differ.

Trimming removed 8 bases from V and 5 bases from J, with 15 bases in between. Germline V lookup: CDR1 SEHNR, CDR2 FQNEAQ (reference sequence). This CDR3 region has 13 residues. Measured with immunoSEQ multiplex PCR; TCRdb has only the in-frame clones, and not every one. The sample lists about 2 million clones; about 95% were seen once. Turning to this clone: The antigen is not known.

The V and J genes are TRBV7-9 and TRBJ2-5, with D maybe TRBD2 (6 bases). Sequencing was done on a sample of naive CD8+ T cells sorted from blood. The TCR originated in a young man in good health. The CDR3 is CASRDLWGETQYF. Written as DNA, the CDR3 is TGTGCCAGCCGGGACTTATGGGGGGAGACCCAGTACTTC.